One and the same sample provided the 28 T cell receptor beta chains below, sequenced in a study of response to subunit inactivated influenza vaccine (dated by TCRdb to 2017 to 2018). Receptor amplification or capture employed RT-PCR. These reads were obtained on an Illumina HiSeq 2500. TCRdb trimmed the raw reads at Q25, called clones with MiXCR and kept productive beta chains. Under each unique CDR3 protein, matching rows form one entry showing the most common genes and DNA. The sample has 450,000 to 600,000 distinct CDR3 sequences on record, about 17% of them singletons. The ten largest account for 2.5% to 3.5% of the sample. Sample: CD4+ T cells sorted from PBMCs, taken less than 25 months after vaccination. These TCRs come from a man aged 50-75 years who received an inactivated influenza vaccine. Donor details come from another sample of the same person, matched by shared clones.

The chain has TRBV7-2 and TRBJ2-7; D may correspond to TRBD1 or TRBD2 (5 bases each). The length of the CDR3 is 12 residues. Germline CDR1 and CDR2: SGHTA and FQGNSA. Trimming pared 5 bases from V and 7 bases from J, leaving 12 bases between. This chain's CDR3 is CASSGDLGEQYF. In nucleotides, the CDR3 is TGTGCCAGCAGCGGGGACCTCGGGGAGCAGTACTTC.

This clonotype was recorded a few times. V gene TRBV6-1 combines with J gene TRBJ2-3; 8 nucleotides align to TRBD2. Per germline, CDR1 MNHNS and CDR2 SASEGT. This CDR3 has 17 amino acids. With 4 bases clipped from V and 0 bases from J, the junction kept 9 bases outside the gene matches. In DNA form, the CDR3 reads TGTGCCAGCAGTGGCTCGGGGGGGCGAACTAGCACAGATACGCAGTATTTT. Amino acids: CASSGSGGRTSTDTQYF.

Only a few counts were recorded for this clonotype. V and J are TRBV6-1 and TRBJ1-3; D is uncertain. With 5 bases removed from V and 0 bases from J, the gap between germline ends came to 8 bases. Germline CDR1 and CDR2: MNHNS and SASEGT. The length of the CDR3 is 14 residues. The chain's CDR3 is CASSPYSSGNTIYF. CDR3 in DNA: TGTGCCAGCAGTCCGTATAGCTCTGGAAACACCATATATTTT.

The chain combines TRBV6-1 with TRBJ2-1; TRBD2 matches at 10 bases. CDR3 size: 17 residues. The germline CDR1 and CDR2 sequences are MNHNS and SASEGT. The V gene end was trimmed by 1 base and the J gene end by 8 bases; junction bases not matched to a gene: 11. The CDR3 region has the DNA TGTGCCAGCAGTGAAGGGATTTCAGCGGGAGGGCCTGATGAGCAGTTCTTC. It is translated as CASSEGISAGGPDEQFF.

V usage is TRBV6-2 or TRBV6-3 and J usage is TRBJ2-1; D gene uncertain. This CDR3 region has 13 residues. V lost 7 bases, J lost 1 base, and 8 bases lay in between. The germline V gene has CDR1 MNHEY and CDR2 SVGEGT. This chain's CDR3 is CASTPDSYNEQFF. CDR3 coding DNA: TGTGCCAGCACCCCCGATTCCTACAATGAGCAGTTCTTC.

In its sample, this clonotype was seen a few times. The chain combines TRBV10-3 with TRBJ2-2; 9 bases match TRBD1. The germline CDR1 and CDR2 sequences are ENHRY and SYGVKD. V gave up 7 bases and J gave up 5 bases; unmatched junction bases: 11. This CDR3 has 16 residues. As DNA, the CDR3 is TGTGCCATCAAAAAAATTGGGACAGGGACGACCGGGGAGCTGTTTTTT. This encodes CAIKKIGTGTTGELFF.

CDR3 sequence: CACPFRGYRPGANVLTF. DNA of the CDR3: TGTGCCTGCCCATTTAGGGGCTACCGGCCTGGGGCCAACGTCCTGACTTTC. This chain connects TRBV18 to TRBJ2-6, with a weak D call TRBD1 (5 bases). CDR1 and CDR2 (germline): KGHSH, LQKENI. Trimming cost V 11 bases and J 2 bases, with 22 bases left between them. CDR3 length equals 17 residues.

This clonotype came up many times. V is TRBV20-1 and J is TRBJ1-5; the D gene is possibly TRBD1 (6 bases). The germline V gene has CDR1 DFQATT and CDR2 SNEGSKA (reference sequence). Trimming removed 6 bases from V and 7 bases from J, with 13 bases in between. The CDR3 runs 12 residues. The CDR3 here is CSAGRGQQPQHF. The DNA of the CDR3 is TGCAGTGCGGGCAGGGGTCAGCAGCCCCAGCATTTT.

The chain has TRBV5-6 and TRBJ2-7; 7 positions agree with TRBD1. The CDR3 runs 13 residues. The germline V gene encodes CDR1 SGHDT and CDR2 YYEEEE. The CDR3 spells CASSLGQGISYEV. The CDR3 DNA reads TGTGCCAGCAGCTTGGGACAGGGAATTTCCTACGAGGTC.

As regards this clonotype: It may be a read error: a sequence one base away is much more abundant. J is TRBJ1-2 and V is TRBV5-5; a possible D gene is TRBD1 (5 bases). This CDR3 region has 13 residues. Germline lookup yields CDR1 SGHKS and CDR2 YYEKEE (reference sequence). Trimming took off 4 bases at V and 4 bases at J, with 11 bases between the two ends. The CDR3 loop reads CASSLGVIYGYTF. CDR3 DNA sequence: TGTGCCAGCAGCCTGGGGGTGATCTATGGCTACACCTTC. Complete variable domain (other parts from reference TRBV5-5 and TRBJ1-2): DAGVTQSPTHLIKTRGQQVTLRCSPISGHKSVSWYQQVLGQGPQFIFQYYEKEERGRGNFPDRFSARQFPNYSSELNVNALLLGDSALYLCASSLGVIYGYTFGSGTRLTVV.

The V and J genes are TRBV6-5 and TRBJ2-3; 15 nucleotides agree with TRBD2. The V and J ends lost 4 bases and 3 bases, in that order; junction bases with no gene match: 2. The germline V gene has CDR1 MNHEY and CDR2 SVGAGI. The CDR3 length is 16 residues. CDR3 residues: CASSSGTSGRTDTQYF. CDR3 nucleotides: TGTGCCAGCAGTTCCGGGACTAGCGGGAGGACAGATACGCAGTATTTT.

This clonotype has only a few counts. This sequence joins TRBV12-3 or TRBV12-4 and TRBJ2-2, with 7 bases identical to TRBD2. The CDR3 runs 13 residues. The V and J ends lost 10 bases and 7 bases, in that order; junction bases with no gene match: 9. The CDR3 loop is CATDAGDDGELFF. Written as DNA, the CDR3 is TGTGCCACTGACGCGGGGGATGACGGGGAGCTGTTTTTT.

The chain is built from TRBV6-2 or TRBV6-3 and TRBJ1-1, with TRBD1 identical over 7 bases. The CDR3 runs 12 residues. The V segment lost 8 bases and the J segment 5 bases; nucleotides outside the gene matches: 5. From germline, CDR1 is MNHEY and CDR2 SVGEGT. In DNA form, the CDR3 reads TGTGCCAGCGGGGACAGTTGGACTGAAGCTTTCTTT. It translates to CASGDSWTEAFF.

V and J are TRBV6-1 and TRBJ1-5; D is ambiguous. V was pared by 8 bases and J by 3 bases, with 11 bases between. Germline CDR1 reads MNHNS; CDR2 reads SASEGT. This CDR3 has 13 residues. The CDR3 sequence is CASGWQSNQPQHF. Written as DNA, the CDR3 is TGTGCCAGCGGGTGGCAGTCCAATCAGCCCCAGCATTTT.

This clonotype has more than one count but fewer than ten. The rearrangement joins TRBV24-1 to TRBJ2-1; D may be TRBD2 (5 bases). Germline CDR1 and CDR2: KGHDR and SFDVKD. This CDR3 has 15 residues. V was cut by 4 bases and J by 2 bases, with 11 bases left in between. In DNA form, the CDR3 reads TGTGCCACCAGTGAAGGTCAGGAGGCCTACAATGAGCAGTTCTTC. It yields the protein CATSEGQEAYNEQFF.

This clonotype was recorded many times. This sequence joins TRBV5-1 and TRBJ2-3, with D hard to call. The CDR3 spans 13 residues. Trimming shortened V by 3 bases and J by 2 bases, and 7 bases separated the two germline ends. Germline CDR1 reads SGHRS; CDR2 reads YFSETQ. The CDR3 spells CASSSRVTDTQYF. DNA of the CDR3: TGCGCCAGCAGCTCGCGTGTCACAGATACGCAGTATTTT.

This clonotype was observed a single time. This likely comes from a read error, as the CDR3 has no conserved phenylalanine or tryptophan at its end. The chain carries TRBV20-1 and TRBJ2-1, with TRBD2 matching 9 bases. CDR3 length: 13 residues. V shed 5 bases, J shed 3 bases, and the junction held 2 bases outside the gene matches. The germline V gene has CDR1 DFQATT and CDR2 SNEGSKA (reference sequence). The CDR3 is CSASSGNYNEQFV. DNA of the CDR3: TGCAGTGCTTCTAGCGGGAACTACAATGAGCAGTTCGTC.

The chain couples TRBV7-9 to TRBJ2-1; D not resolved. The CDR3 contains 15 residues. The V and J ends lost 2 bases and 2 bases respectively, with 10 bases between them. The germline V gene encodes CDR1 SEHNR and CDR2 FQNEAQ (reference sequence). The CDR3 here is CASSLPLITYNEQFF. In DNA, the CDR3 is TGTGCCAGCAGCTTACCATTGATTACCTACAATGAGCAGTTCTTC.

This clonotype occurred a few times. The CDR3 region is CASSLAGQNQPQHF. Here the CDR3 DNA reads TGCGCCAGCAGCTTGGCCGGACAGAATCAGCCCCAGCATTTT. The rearrangement joins TRBV5-1 to TRBJ1-5; TRBD1 might be the D (6 bases). Germline V gene data show CDR1 as SGHRS and CDR2 as YFSETQ. Trimming shortened V by 0 bases and J by 4 bases, and 8 bases separated the two germline ends. This CDR3 is 14 amino acids long.

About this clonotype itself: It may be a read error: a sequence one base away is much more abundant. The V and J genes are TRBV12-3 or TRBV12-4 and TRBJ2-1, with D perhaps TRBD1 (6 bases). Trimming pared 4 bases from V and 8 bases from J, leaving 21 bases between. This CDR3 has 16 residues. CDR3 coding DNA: TGTGCCAGCAGTTCCGTTTTCGGAGGCAGGGGTTATGAGCAGTTCTTC. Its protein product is CASSSVFGGRGYEQFF.

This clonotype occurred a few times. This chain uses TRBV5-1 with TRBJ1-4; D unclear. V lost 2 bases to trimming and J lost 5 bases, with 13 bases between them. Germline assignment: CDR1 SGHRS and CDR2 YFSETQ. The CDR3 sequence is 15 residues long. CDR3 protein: CASSLNGRWNEKLFF. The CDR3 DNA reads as TGCGCCAGCAGCTTAAACGGACGATGGAATGAAAAACTGTTTTTT.

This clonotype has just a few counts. The CDR3 DNA sequence: TGTGCCAGCAGTCCTTGGGGGGGCGCTACAGTGAACACTGAAGCTTTCTTT. Translation: CASSPWGGATVNTEAFF. The V gene is TRBV28, the J gene TRBJ1-1, with D maybe TRBD1 (6 bases). Germline CDR1 reads MDHEN; CDR2 reads SYDVKM. The CDR3 spans 17 residues. V lost 5 bases and J lost 0, with 19 bases in between.

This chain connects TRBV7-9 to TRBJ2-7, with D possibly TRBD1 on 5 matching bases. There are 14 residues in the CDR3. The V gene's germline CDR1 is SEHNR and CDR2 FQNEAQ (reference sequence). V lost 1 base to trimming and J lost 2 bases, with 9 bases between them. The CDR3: CASSLGRDTYEQYF. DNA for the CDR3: TGTGCCAGCAGCTTAGGCAGGGATACCTACGAGCAGTACTTC.

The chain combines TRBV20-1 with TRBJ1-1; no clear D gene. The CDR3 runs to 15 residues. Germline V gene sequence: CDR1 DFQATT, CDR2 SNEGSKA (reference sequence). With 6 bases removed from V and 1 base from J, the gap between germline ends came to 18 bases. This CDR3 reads CSAPIAGPANTEAFF. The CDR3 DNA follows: TGCAGTGCCCCCATTGCGGGTCCAGCGAACACTGAAGCTTTCTTT.

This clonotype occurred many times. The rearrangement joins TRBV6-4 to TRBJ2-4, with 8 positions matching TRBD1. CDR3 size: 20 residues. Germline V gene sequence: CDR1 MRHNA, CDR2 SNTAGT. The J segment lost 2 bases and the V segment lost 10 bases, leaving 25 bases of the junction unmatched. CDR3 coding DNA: TGTGCCAACCCACCCTCGAGTTCGACAGGGGAGAAATGTCCCAAAAACATTCAGTACTTC. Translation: CANPPSSSTGEKCPKNIQYF.

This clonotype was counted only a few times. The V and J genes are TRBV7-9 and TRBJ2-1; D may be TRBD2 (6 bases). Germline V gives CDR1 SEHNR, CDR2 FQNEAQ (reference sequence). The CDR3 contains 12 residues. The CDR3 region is CGGDRVLGEQFF. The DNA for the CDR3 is TGTGGGGGGGACCGCGTATTAGGTGAGCAGTTCTTC.

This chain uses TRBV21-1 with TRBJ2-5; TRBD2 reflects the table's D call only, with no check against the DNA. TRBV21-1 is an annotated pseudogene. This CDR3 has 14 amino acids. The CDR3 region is CASGSSGGPETQYF. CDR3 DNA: TGTGCCAGCGGGTCTAGCGGGGGGCCAGAGACCCAGTACTTC.

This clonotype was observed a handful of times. The CDR3 DNA follows: TGTGCCAGCAGTCCCACGACCTATTCAGATACGCAGTATTTT. Translated: CASSPTTYSDTQYF. The chain is built from TRBV27 and TRBJ2-3, with D hard to call. The germline V gene encodes CDR1 MNHEY and CDR2 SMNVEV (reference sequence). Between the trimmed V and J ends, which lost 5 bases and 4 bases, there was a span of 13 bases. The CDR3 consists of 14 residues.